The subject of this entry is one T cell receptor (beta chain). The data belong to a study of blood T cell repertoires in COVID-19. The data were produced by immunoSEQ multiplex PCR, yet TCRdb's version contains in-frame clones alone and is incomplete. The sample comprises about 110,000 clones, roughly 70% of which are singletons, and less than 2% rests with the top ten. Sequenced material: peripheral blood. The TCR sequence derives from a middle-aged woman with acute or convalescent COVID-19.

DNA of the CDR3: TGTGCCAGCAGCAAAGTACTTTGGGGGGTCGATACGCAGTATTTT. This translates into CASSKVLWGVDTQYF. J is TRBJ2-3 and V is TRBV21-1; TRBD2 was called by the table and not checked on the DNA. TRBV21-1 is a known pseudogene. CDR3 size: 15 residues.